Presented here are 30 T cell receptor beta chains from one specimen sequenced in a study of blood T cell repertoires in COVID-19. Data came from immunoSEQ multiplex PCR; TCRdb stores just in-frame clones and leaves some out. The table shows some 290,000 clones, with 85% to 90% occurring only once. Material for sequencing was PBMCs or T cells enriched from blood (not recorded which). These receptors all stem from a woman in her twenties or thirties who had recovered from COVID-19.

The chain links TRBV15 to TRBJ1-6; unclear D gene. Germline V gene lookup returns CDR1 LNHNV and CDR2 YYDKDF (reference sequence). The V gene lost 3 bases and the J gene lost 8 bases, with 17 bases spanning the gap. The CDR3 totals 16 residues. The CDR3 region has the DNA TGTGCCACCAGCAGGACTAGGGCCTCCGGGGATTCACCCCTCCACTTT. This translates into CATSRTRASGDSPLHF.

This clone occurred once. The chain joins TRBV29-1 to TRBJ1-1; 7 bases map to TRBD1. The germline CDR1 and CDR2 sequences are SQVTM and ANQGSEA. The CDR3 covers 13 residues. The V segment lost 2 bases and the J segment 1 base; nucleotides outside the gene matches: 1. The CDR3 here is CSVERQGNTEAFF. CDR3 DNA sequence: TGCAGCGTTGAAAGACAGGGGAACACTGAAGCTTTCTTT. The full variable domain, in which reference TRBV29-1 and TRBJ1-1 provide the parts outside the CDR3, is SAVISQKPSRDICQRGTSLTIQCQVDSQVTMMFWYRQQPGQSLTLIATANQGSEATYESGFVIDKFPISRPNLTFSTLTVSNMSPEDSSIYLCSVERQGNTEAFFGQGTRLTVV.

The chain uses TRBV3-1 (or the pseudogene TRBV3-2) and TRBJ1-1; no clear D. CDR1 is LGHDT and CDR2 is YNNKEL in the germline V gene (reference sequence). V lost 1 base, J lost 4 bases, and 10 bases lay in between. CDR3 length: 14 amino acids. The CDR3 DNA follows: TGTGCCAGCAGCCAAGTTCGTGTGAGCACTGAAGCTTTCTTT. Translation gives CASSQVRVSTEAFF.

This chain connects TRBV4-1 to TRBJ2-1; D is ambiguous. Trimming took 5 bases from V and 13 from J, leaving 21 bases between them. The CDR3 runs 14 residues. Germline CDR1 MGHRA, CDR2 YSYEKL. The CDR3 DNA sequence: TGCGCCAGCAGCAATCCCCAGGCCTCACCCGCACAGTTCTTC. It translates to CASSNPQASPAQFF.

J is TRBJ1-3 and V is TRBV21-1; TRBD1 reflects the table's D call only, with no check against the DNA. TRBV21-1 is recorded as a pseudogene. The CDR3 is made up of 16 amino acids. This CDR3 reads CASTGQGFSFGNTIYF. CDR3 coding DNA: TGTGCCAGCACCGGGCAGGGTTTTTCTTTTGGAAACACCATATATTTT.

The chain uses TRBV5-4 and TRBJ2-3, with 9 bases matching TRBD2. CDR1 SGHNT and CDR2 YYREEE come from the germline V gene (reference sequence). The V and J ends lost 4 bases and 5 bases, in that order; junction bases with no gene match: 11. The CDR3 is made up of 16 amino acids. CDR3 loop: CASSHDLSGSGDTQYF. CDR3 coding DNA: TGTGCCAGCAGCCATGATCTTAGCGGGAGTGGAGATACGCAGTATTTT.

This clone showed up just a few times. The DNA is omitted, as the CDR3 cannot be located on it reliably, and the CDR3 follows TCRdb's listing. The CDR3 sequence: CASSTSDREAFF. The rearrangement uses TRBV6-2 or TRBV6-3 and TRBJ1-1; TRBD1, as called in the table, went unchecked against the DNA. Germline values: CDR1 MNHEY, CDR2 SVGEGT. The CDR3 is 12 amino acids in total, end residues counted.

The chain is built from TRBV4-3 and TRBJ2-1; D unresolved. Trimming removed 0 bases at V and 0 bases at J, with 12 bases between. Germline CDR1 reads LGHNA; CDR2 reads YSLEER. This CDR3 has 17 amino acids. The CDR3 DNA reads TGCGCCAGCAGCCAAGAAAGCGATTCACGCTCCTACAATGAGCAGTTCTTC. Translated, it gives CASSQESDSRSYNEQFF.

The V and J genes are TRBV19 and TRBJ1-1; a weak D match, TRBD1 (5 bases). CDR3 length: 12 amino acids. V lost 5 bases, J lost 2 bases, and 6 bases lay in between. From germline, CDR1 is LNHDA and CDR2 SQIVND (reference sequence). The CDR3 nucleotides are TGTGCCAGTAGTCAGGGAAACACTGAAGCTTTCTTT. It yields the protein CASSQGNTEAFF.

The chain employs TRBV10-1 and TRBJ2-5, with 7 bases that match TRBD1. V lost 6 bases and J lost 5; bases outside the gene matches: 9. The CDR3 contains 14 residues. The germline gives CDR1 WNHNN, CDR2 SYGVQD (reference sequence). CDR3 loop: CASSVGTVGETQYF. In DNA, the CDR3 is TGCGCCAGCAGCGTCGGGACAGTAGGGGAGACCCAGTACTTC.

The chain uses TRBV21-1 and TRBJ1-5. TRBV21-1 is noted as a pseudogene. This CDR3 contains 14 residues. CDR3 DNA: TGTGCCAGCAGCAAAGGGGAGGGCCATCAGCCCCAGCATTTT. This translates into CASSKGEGHQPQHF.

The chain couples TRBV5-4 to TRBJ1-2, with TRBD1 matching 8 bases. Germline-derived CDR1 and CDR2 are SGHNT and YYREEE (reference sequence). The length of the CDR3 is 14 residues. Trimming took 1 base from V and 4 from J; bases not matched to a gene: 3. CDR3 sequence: CASSLTGGTYGYTF. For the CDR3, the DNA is TGTGCCAGCAGCTTGACAGGGGGGACCTATGGCTACACCTTC.

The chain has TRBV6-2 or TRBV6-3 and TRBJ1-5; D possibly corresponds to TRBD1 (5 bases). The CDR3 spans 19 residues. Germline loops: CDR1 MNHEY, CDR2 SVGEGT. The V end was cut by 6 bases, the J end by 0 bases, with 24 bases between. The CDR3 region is CASSPYTMALGLSNQPQHF. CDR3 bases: TGTGCCAGCAGCCCTTATACGATGGCATTGGGGCTTAGCAATCAGCCCCAGCATTTT.

CDR3 sequence reads: CASSTGVATNEKLFF. The CDR3 bases are TGTGCCAGTAGTACAGGCGTTGCAACTAATGAAAAACTGTTTTTT. The genes are TRBV19 and TRBJ1-4; D is ambiguous. The germline V gene has CDR1 LNHDA and CDR2 SQIVND (reference sequence). V dropped 4 bases and J dropped 0 bases, with 9 bases sitting between them. This CDR3 contains 15 residues.

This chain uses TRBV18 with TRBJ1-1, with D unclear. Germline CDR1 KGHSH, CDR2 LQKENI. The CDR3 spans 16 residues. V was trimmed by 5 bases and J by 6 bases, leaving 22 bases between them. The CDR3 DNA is TGTGCCAGCTCAACTCAGGACTCCCGGGAGGGCGCTGAAGCTTTCTTT. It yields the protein CASSTQDSREGAEAFF.

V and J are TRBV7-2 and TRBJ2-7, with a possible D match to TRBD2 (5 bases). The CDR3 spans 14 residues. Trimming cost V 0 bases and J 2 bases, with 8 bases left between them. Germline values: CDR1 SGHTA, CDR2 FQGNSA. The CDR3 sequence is CASSLAASPYEQYF. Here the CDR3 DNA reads TGTGCCAGCAGCTTAGCAGCTAGCCCCTACGAGCAGTACTTC.

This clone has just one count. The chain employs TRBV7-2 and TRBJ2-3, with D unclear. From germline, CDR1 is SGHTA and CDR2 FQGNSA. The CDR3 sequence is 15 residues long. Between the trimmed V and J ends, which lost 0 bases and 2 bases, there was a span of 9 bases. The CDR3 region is CASSLAGGTTDTQYF. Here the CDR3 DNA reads TGTGCCAGCAGCTTAGCAGGCGGAACCACAGATACGCAGTATTTT.

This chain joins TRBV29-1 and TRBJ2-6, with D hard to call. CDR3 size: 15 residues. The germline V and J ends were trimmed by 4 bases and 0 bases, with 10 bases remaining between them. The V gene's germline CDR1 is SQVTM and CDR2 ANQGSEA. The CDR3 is CSVGSRSSGANVLTF. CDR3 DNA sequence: TGCAGCGTTGGCAGTCGGAGCTCTGGGGCCAACGTCCTGACTTTC.

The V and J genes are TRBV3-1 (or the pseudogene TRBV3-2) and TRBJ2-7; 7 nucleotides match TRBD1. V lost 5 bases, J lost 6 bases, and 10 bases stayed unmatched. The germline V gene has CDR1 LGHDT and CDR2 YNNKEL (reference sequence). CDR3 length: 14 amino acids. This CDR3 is CASSSGTERGEQYF. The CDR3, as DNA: TGTGCCAGCAGCTCCGGGACAGAGCGCGGCGAGCAGTACTTC.

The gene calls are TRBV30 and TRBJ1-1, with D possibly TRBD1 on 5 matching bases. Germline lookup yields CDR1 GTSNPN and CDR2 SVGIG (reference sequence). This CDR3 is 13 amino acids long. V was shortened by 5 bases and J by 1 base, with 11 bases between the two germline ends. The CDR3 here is CAWHWGGNTEAFF. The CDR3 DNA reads TGTGCCTGGCACTGGGGGGGGAACACTGAAGCTTTCTTT.

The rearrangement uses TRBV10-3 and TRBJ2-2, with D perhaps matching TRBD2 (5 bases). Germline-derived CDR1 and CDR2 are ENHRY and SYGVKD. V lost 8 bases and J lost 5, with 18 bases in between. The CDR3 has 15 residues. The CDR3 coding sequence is TGTGCCATCTGGGGTTCGGCCTCGGGAACCGGGGAGCTGTTTTTT. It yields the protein CAIWGSASGTGELFF.

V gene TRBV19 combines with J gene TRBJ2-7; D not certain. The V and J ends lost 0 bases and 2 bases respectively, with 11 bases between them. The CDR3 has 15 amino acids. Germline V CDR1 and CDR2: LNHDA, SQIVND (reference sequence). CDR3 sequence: CASSIETALPYEQYF. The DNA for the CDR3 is TGTGCCAGTAGTATAGAAACAGCCTTACCCTACGAGCAGTACTTC.

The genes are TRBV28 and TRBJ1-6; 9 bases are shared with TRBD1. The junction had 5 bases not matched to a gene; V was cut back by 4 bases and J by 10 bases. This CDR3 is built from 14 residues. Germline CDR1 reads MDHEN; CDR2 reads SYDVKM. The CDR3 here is CASSSGDRDSPLHF. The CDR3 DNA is TGTGCCAGCAGTTCTGGGGACAGGGACTCACCCCTCCACTTT.

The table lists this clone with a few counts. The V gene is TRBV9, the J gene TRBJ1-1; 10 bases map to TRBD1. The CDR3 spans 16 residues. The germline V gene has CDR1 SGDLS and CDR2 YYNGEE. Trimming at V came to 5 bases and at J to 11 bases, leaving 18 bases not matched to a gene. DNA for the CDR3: TGTGCCAGCAGTCCACTCTCCGGGACAGGGGTTGAGGAGGCTTTCTTT. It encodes CASSPLSGTGVEEAFF. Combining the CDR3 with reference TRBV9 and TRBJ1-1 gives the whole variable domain DSGVTQTPKHLITATGQRVTLRCSPRSGDLSVYWYQQSLDQGLQFLIQYYNGEERAKGNILERFSAQQFPDLHSELNLSSLELGDSALYFCASSPLSGTGVEEAFFGQGTRLTVV.

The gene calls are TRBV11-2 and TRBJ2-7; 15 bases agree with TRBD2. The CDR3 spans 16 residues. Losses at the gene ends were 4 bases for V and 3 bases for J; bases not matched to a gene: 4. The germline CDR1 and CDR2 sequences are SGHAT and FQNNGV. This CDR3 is CASSWTSGREIYEQYF. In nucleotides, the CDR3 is TGTGCCAGCAGCTGGACTAGCGGGAGGGAAATCTACGAGCAGTACTTC.

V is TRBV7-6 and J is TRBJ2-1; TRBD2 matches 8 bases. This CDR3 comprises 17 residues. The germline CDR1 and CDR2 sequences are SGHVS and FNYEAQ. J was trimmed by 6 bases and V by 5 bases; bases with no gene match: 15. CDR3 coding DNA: TGTGCCAGCAGCCTAACACCGGGACTAGGACAAGCCAATGAGCAGTTCTTC. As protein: CASSLTPGLGQANEQFF.

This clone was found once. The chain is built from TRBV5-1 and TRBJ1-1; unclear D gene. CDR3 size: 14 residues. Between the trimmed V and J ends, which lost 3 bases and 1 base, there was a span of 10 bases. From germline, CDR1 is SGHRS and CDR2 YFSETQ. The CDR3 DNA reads TGCGCCAGCAGCTCAGACCCTAGGAACACTGAAGCTTTCTTT. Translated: CASSSDPRNTEAFF.

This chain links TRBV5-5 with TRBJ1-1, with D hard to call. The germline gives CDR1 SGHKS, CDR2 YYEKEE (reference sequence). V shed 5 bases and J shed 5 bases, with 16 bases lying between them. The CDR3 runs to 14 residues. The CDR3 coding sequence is TGTGCCAGCAGTTCCGAGGTGGTTGAGACTGAAGCTTTCTTT. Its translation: CASSSEVVETEAFF.

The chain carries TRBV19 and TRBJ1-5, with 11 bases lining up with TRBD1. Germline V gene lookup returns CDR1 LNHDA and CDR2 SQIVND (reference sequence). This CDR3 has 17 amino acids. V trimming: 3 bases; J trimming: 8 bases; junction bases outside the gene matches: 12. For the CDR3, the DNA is TGTGCCAGTAGTATTCTACCGCGGACAGGGGGCCGGGAGCCCCAGCATTTT. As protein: CASSILPRTGGREPQHF.

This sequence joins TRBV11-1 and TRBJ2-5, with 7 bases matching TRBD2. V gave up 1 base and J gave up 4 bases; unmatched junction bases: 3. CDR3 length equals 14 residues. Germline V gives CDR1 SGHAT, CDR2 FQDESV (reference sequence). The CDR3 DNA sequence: TGTGCCAGCAGCTTAGTTCCTAGCGGAGAGACCCAGTACTTC. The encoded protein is CASSLVPSGETQYF.